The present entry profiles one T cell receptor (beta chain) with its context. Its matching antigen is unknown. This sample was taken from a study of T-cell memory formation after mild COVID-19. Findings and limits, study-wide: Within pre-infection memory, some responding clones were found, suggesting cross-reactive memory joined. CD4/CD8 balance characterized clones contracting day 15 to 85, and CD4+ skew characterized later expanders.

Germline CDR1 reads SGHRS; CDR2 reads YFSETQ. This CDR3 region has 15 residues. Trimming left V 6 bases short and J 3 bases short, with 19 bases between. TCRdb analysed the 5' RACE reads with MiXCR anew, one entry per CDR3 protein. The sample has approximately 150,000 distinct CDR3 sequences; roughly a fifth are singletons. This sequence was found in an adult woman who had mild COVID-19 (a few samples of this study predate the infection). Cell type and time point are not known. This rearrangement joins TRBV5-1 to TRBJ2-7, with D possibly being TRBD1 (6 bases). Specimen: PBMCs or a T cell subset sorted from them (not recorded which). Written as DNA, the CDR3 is TGCGCCAGCAACCCAACAGGGATGGATAGCTACGAGCAGTACTTC. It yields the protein CASNPTGMDSYEQYF.